Presented here are 2 T cell receptor beta chains from one specimen sequenced in a study of cytomegalovirus exposure and HLA in healthy donors. The PCR was carried out with 60 Vbeta primers and 13 Jbeta primers. The method was immunoSEQ multiplex PCR; TCRdb's version includes in-frame clones alone and lacks a portion of them. This sample has roughly 150,000 clones, with approximately 81% found just once. Sequencing was carried out using PBMCs. These receptors were obtained from a male donor in good health and CMV-seronegative.

V gene TRBV21-1 combines with J gene TRBJ2-2; the table's TRBD1 call for D was not verified on the DNA. TRBV21-1 has pseudogene status. The CDR3 extends over 16 amino acids. The CDR3 DNA sequence: TGTGCCAGCAGCAAGAGGAGTCAGGGGTACACCGGGGAGCTGTTTTTT. Translation gives CASSKRSQGYTGELFF.

The chain employs TRBV30 and TRBJ1-4; TRBD1 matches at 11 bases. Germline V gene lookup returns CDR1 GTSNPN and CDR2 SVGIG (reference sequence). V lost 5 bases and J lost 7; bases outside the gene matches: 9. This CDR3 is built from 15 residues. The CDR3 coding sequence is TGTGCCTGGGACGATCGGACAGGGGGCTCTGAAAAACTGTTTTTT. Residues: CAWDDRTGGSEKLFF.